This T cell receptor (beta chain) was documented in a study of blood T cell repertoires in COVID-19. Whole-study context: There were acute and convalescent COVID-19 samples, and they came from the United States, Italy and Spain.

Assay: immunoSEQ multiplex PCR; the TCRdb copy retains only in-frame clones and omits some. The table has approximately 90,000 clones, 80% to 90% seen once. V dropped 7 bases and J dropped 6 bases, with 22 bases sitting between them. CDR1 SGHAT and CDR2 FQNNGV come from the germline V gene. There are 15 residues in the CDR3. The genes are TRBV11-2 and TRBJ2-7, with D perhaps TRBD2 (6 bases). The TCR comes from a human donor with acute or convalescent COVID-19. The donor label of this sample is uncertain. The sample consisted of peripheral blood. The CDR3 here is CASNPTLGGVGEQYF. The CDR3 coding sequence is TGTGCCAGCAATCCCACCCTGGGGGGAGTCGGCGAGCAGTACTTC. The full variable domain, with the rest looked up from reference TRBV11-2 and TRBJ2-7, is EAGVAQSPRYKIIEKRQSVAFWCNPISGHATLYWYQQILGQGPKLLIQFQNNGVVDDSQLPKDRFSAERLKGVDSTLKIQPAKLEDSAVYLCASNPTLGGVGEQYFGPGTRLTVT.